This T cell receptor beta chain was recorded in a study of blood T cell repertoires in COVID-19 (dated by TCRdb to about 2020). For context, the study as a whole: The collaborator samples originated in the United States, Italy and Spain and spanned the acute and convalescent phases of COVID-19. The prospective study material was composed of cDNA or gDNA derived from T cells, B-cell-depleted T cells, or PBMCs. Deeply sampled blood TCRbeta repertoires from subjects exposed to, actively infected with, or recovered from COVID-19 were included in the dataset. The repertoires were released in a freely available public database meant as a resource for research on the immune response to SARS-CoV-2. Samples were obtained from the ongoing ImmuneRACE study (first 160 participants) and from some 1,200 subjects provided by 6 global collaborators. The sample metadata nearly always contained a de-identified subject ID, COVID-19 status, age in years and sex. Where HLA class I and class II types were available, the types were taken from metadata supplied by the sample provider, not from assay-based typing.

TCRbeta CDR3 regions were amplified from genomic DNA by means of the immunoSEQ Assay, a bias-controlled multiplex PCR. The study's own analysis went as follows. Within the assay, amplification of reference gene primers was used to estimate how many nucleated cells each sample contained. Sequence reads were collapsed and filtered to measure the absolute abundance of every unique TCRbeta CDR3 rearrangement. For each sample, productive Simpson clonality was calculated by taking the square root of Simpson's diversity index across productive rearrangements. TCRdb carries this immuneACCESS record with in-frame sequences only. Its versions omit some clonotypes, under half of them owing to an unresolved V gene in the studies checked, with the rest unexplained. V, J and clone size were drawn from that table, and D and trimming were deduced from the DNA. This sample comprises 250,000 to 300,000 clones, over 65% of them detected only once. 4.6% of the sample is held by the ten biggest clonotypes.

Samples from volunteer blood donors who had recovered from COVID-19 were contributed by a second Seattle source. Collaborating institutions collected whole blood in K2EDTA tubes following their own protocols. For TCRbeta analysis, collaborator samples were shipped as frozen whole blood, as isolated PBMCs, or as DNA extracted from either sample type. For CDR1 and CDR2, the germline V gene (reference sequence) lists LNHDA and SQIVND. Germline trimming amounts to 3 bases on V and 4 bases on J, with 9 as the count of junction bases outside the gene matches. The CDR3 runs 19 amino acids, cysteine and phenylalanine included. The retained sequence is limited to the CDR3, 57 bases, with the frame set at the first base. A note on this clone: Its antigen target is currently unknown. Per-base quality was not reported, and no clone a single base away is much larger than it.

Overall study outcomes, separate from this receptor: The quantity of clinical and demographic metadata differed by source and by participant and was supplied without curation.

Sequencing input: peripheral blood. This clonotype was obtained from a man between 60 and 75 years old who had recovered from COVID-19. The sequence links TRBV19 to TRBJ2-2; TRBD2 agrees with 15 junctional bases. The bases are TGTGCCAGTAGTATTGCCCCCGGACTAGCGGGGGGGCGCACCGGGGAGCTGTTTTTT. Its product reads: CASSIAPGLAGGRTGELFF.